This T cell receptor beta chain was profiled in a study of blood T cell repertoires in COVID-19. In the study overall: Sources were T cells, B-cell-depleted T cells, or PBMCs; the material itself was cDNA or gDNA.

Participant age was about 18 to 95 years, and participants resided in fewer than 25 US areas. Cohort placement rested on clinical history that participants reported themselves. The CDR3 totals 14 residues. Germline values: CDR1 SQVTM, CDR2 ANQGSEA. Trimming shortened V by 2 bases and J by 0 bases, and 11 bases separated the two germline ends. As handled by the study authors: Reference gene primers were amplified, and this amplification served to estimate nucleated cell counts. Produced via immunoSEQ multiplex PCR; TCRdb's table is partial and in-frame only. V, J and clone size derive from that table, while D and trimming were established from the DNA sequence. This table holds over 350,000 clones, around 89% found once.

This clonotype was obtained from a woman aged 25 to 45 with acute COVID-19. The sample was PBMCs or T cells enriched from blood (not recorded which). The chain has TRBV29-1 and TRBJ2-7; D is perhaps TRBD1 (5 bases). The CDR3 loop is CSVESGQSSYEQYF. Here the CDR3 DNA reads TGCAGCGTTGAATCAGGGCAGAGCTCCTACGAGCAGTACTTC.